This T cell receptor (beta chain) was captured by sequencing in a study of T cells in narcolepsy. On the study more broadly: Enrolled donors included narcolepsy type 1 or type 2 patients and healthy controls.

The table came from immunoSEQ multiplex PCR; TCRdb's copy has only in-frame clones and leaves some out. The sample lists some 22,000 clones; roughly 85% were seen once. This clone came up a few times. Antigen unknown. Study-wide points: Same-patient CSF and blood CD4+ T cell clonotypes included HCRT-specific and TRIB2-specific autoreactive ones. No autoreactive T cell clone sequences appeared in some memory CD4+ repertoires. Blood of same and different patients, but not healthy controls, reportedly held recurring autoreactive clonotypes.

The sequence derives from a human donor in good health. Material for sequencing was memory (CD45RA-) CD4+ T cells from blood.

CDR3 in DNA: TGTGCCAGCAGGGCAAAGCGAGCGAGCAGTGCCTACGAGCAGTACTTC. Amino acids: CASRAKRASSAYEQYF. The chain links TRBV28 to TRBJ2-7; D is unclear. V dropped 6 bases and J dropped 2 bases, with 20 bases sitting between them. The CDR3 spans 16 residues. Looked up from germline, CDR1 is MDHEN and CDR2 is SYDVKM.